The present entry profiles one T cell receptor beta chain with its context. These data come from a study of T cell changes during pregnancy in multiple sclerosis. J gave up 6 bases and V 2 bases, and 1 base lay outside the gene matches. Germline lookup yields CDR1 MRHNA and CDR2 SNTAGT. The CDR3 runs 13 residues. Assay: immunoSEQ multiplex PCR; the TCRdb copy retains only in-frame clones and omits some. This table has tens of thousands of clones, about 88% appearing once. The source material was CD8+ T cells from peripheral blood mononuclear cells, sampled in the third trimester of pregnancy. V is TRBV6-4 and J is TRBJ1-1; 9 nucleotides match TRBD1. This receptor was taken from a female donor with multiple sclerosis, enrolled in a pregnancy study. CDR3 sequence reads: CASSDGDRAEAFF. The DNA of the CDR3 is TGTGCCAGCAGTGACGGGGACAGGGCTGAAGCTTTCTTT.